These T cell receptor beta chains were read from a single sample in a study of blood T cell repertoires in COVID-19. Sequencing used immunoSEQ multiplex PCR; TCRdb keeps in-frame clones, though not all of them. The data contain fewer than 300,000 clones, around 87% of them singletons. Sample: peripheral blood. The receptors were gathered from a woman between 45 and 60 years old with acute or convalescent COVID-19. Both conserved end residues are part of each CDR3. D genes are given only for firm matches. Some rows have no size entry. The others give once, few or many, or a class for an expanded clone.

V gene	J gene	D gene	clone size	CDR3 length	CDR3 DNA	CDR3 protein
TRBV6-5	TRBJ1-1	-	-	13	TGTGCCAGCAGAACCGGGACATCCGGTGAAGCTTTCTTT	CASRTGTSGEAFF
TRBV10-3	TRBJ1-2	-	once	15	TGTGCCATCCCCGATGGGTACGGGACTAACTATGGCTACACCTTC	CAIPDGYGTNYGYTF
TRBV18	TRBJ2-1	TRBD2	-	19	TGTGCCAGCTCACCACAGTTGGTAGCGGGAGGCCAACCCTACAATGAGCAGTTCTTC	CASSPQLVAGGQPYNEQFF
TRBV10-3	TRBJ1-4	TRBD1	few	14	TGTGCCATCAGGCAGGACAGGGGGCATGAAAAACTGTTTTTT	CAIRQDRGHEKLFF
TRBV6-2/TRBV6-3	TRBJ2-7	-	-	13	TGTGCCAGCAGTTACGCAGGGTTCGACGAGCAGTACTTC	CASSYAGFDEQYF
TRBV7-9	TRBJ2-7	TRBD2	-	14	TGTGCCAGCAGCTTATTCGCGGGAGGGCCGGAGCAGTACTTC	CASSLFAGGPEQYF
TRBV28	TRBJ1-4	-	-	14	TGTGCCAGCAGCGAGGGGGCAACTAATGAAAAACTGTTTTTT	CASSEGATNEKLFF
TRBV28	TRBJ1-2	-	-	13	TGTGCCAGCCGGTTGGGCGGGGACTATGGCTACACCTTC	CASRLGGDYGYTF
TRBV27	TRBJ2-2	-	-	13	TGTGCCAGCAGTTTGTCGGTCCCCGGGGAGCTGTTTTTT	CASSLSVPGELFF
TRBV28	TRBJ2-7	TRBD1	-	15	TGTGCCAGCATCCCGGGACAGAGCTTCTCCTACGAGCAGTACTTC	CASIPGQSFSYEQYF
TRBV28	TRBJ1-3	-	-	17	TGTGCCAGCAGTTTACCCCCCCGTACAGGCTCTGGAAACACCATATATTTT	CASSLPPRTGSGNTIYF